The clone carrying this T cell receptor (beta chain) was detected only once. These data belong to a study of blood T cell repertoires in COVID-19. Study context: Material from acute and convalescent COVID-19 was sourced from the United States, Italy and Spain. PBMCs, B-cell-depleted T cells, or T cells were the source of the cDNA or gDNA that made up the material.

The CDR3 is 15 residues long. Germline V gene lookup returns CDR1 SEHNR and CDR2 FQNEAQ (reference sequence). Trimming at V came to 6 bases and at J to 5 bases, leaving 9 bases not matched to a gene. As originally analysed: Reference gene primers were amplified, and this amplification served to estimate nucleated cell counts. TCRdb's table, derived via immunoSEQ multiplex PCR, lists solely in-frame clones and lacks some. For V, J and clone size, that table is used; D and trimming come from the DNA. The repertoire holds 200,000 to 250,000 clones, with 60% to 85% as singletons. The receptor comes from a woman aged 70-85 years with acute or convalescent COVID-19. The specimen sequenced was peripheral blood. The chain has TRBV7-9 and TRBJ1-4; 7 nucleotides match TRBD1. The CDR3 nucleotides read TGTGCCAGCAGTCCCGGACAGGCCCTGAATGAAAAACTGTTTTTT. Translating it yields CASSPGQALNEKLFF.